Below, one T cell receptor beta chain is given with its context. This sample was included in a study of Ad26.COV2.S vaccination and SARS-CoV-2 variants. Profiling relied on immunoSEQ multiplex PCR, and the TCRdb table lists in-frame clones only, not all of them. The profile shows more than 300,000 clones, 75% to 90% of them singletons. Regarding treatment: about 20 received Ad26.COV2.S at low or high dose, single or two shots; five or six received placebo; per-sample allocation not given. Day 63 after the first vaccine or placebo injection was the time point for sampling. Germline assignment: CDR1 MDHEN and CDR2 SYDVKM. The CDR3 sequence is 14 residues long. The V end was cut by 9 bases, the J end by 2 bases, with 11 bases between.

This clonotype was obtained from a person between 18 and 59 years old who received the Ad26.COV2.S COVID-19 vaccine or a placebo. The V and J genes are TRBV28 and TRBJ2-6; D is unclear. This specimen was peripheral blood, taken in a trial of Ad26.COV2.S vaccine versus placebo. The CDR3 loop reads CASRREPGANVLTF. The CDR3 DNA follows: TGTGCCAGTAGGAGAGAACCTGGGGCCAACGTCCTGACTTTC.